This TCR beta chain was sequenced for a study of metastatic and nonmetastatic thyroid tumors. Background on the study: Across peripheral blood and tumor or nodule tissue samples taken from malignant and benign thyroid patients, the repertoires were compared with one another.

None of the patients had undergone any treatment ahead of thyroid surgery. At least ten counts were recorded for this clone. CDR3 length: 13 amino acids. In germline, CDR1 is DFQATT, CDR2 SNEGSKA (reference sequence). The ends were cut back, 6 bases at V and 3 bases at J, with 14 bases in the middle. Original data processing: In papillary thyroid cancer, a distant-metastasis classifier was built using CDR3 differences across clinicopathological groups. TCRdb called clones again from the PCR reads with MiXCR. What appears here as the V and J calls and clone size reflects TCRdb's work, not the paper's. The table lists about 18,000 clones, roughly 29% of them singletons.

Source material: tumor tissue. This clonotype was sampled from a male donor with papillary thyroid cancer or a benign thyroid nodule (not recorded which). Some clones in this sample may be carry-over from other donors' samples. The genes are TRBV20-1 and TRBJ1-2, with D perhaps matching TRBD1 (6 bases). CDR3 protein: CSAPRDTDYGYTF. CDR3 nucleotide sequence: TGCAGTGCCCCACGGGACACTGACTATGGCTACACCTTC.